This is a list of T cell receptor beta chains from one sample in a study of blood T cell repertoires in COVID-19. Using immunoSEQ multiplex PCR, the repertoire was profiled, and TCRdb retains in-frame clones only, with some absent. In the table there are 180,000 or so clones, around 87% of which are singletons. Sequenced input: peripheral blood. Receptors were obtained from a woman of 80 years or more in a cohort sampled during active or convalescent COVID-19. CDR3s include the opening cysteine and the closing phenylalanine or tryptophan. D genes are given only for firm matches. Only some rows state a clone size, as once, few, many or a class for expanded clones.

V: TRBV10-3; J: TRBJ2-5; size: once; D: NA; CDR3: CAIGGVTQETQYF; DNA: TGTGCCATCGGTGGTGTCACTCAAGAGACCCAGTACTTC
V: TRBV7-9; J: TRBJ1-2; size: NA; D: NA; CDR3: CASSWTARNPMADTF; DNA: TGTGCCAGCAGCTGGACAGCAAGGAACCCTATGGCTGACACCTTC
V: TRBV14; J: TRBJ2-5; size: NA; D: NA; CDR3: CASSQQGPETQYF; DNA: TGTGCCAGCAGCCAGCAGGGGCCGGAGACCCAGTACTTC
V: TRBV6-6; J: TRBJ2-5; size: NA; D: NA; CDR3: CATVRVGGETQYF; DNA: TGTGCCACCGTCCGGGTGGGAGGTGAGACCCAGTACTTC
V: TRBV28; J: TRBJ1-4; size: NA; D: NA; CDR3: CASSSRGATNEKLFF; DNA: TGTGCCAGCAGTTCCCGAGGTGCAACTAATGAAAAACTGTTTTTT
V: TRBV30; J: TRBJ1-2; size: NA; D: TRBD1; CDR3: CAWSGDRGGYGYTF; DNA: TGTGCCTGGAGTGGGGACAGGGGTGGCTATGGCTACACCTTC
V: TRBV27; J: TRBJ1-2; size: NA; D: NA; CDR3: CASSRNAGANYGYTF; DNA: TGTGCCAGCAGTCGAAACGCAGGGGCTAACTATGGCTACACCTTC
V: TRBV6-1; J: TRBJ2-3; size: NA; D: TRBD2; CDR3: CASSEHRDYTDTQYF; DNA: TGTGCCAGCAGTGAACACCGGGACTACACAGATACGCAGTATTTT
V: TRBV10-3; J: TRBJ2-3; size: NA; D: TRBD2; CDR3: CAISESVLAGSTDTQYF; DNA: TGTGCCATCAGTGAGTCGGTTCTAGCGGGTAGCACAGATACGCAGTATTTT
V: TRBV5-4; J: TRBJ1-2; size: NA; D: NA; CDR3: CASSLATGNYGYTF; DNA: TGTGCCAGCAGCTTGGCTACAGGGAACTATGGCTACACCTTC
V: TRBV29-1; J: TRBJ1-1; size: NA; D: NA; CDR3: CSARSGLSLNTEAFF; DNA: TGCAGCGCTCGCTCAGGCCTGTCGTTGAACACTGAAGCTTTCTTT
V: TRBV24-1; J: TRBJ2-1; size: NA; D: TRBD1; CDR3: CATSALQGLDEQFF; DNA: TGTGCCACCAGTGCCTTACAGGGGTTGGATGAGCAGTTCTTC
V: TRBV7-8; J: TRBJ2-2; size: few; D: NA; CDR3: CASSYRRAGELFF; DNA: TGTGCCAGCAGCTACCGGAGGGCCGGGGAGCTGTTTTTT
V: TRBV10-3; J: TRBJ1-2; size: few; D: TRBD1; CDR3: CAISESNQGDNYGYTF; DNA: TGTGCCATCAGTGAGTCGAATCAGGGGGACAACTATGGCTACACCTTC
V: TRBV3-1/TRBV3-2; J: TRBJ2-5; size: NA; D: NA; CDR3: CASQGKGHFLQYF; DNA: TGTGCCAGCCAAGGGAAGGGACACTTCTTACAGTACTTC
V: TRBV29-1; J: TRBJ2-5; size: NA; D: TRBD2; CDR3: CSAGRGSETQYF; DNA: TGCAGCGCCGGGAGGGGTTCCGAGACCCAGTACTTC
V: TRBV3-1/TRBV3-2; J: TRBJ2-1; size: NA; D: TRBD2; CDR3: CASSQMLAGDPEQFF; DNA: TGTGCCAGCAGCCAAATGCTAGCGGGGGATCCGGAGCAGTTCTTC
V: TRBV28; J: TRBJ1-1; size: NA; D: TRBD1; CDR3: CASSSTGGAETEAFF; DNA: TGTGCCAGCAGTTCGACAGGGGGCGCAGAAACTGAAGCTTTCTTT
V: TRBV6-2/TRBV6-3; J: TRBJ1-1; size: NA; D: NA; CDR3: CASSPPVNTEAFF; DNA: TGTGCCAGCAGCCCCCCGGTGAACACTGAAGCTTTCTTT
V: TRBV6-1; J: TRBJ1-1; size: NA; D: NA; CDR3: CASSEGGVNTEAFF; DNA: TGTGCCAGCAGTGAGGGAGGGGTCAACACTGAAGCTTTCTTT
V: TRBV24-1; J: TRBJ2-5; size: NA; D: TRBD1; CDR3: CATSEPRPGQGAWETQYF; DNA: TGTGCCACCAGTGAACCCCGCCCGGGACAGGGGGCATGGGAGACCCAGTACTTC
V: TRBV6-5; J: TRBJ1-2; size: NA; D: NA; CDR3: CASDTGPYGYTF; DNA: TGTGCCAGCGATACAGGCCCCTATGGCTACACCTTC
V: TRBV28; J: TRBJ1-2; size: NA; D: TRBD1; CDR3: CASSFRSGQGGGYTF; DNA: TGTGCCAGCAGTTTTCGATCCGGACAGGGAGGAGGCTACACCTTC
V: TRBV5-1; J: TRBJ2-2; size: NA; D: TRBD2; CDR3: CASQGLAVTGELFF; DNA: TGCGCCAGCCAGGGACTAGCAGTCACCGGGGAGCTGTTTTTT
V: TRBV10-3; J: TRBJ2-6; size: NA; D: NA; CDR3: CANGRDSGANVLTF; DNA: TGTGCCAACGGACGGGACTCTGGGGCCAACGTCCTGACTTTC
V: TRBV5-1; J: TRBJ1-1; size: NA; D: TRBD1; CDR3: CASSLEGQGVYAEAFF; DNA: TGCGCCAGCAGCTTGGAGGGACAGGGGGTTTATGCTGAAGCTTTCTTT
V: TRBV11-3; J: TRBJ2-1; size: NA; D: TRBD2; CDR3: CASSLVLAGFNEQFF; DNA: TGTGCCAGCAGCTTAGTCCTAGCGGGATTCAATGAGCAGTTCTTC
V: TRBV18; J: TRBJ1-5; size: NA; D: TRBD1; CDR3: CASSPATGGNQPQHF; DNA: TGTGCCAGCTCACCAGCGACAGGGGGAAATCAGCCCCAGCATTTT
V: TRBV5-4; J: TRBJ2-3; size: NA; D: TRBD1; CDR3: CASSFPGQTDTQYF; DNA: TGTGCCAGCAGCTTCCCGGGACAGACAGATACGCAGTATTTT